This T cell receptor beta chain was observed in a study of blood T cells in healthy people across ages. CDR3 length: 16 amino acids. In germline, CDR1 is SGHTA, CDR2 FQGTGA. Alongside a J-beta primer mix, a sample-barcoded 5' primer served in a second PCR lasting about 7 to 11 cycles. TCRdb reprocessed the 5' RACE reads with MiXCR, giving one entry per CDR3 protein. The profile shows 1.5 million to 2 million distinct CDR3 sequences, approximately 30% of them singletons. Healthy individuals of Caucasian origin from Russia, aged about 6 to 100, served as donors. Of note for this clonotype: A read error may account for a junction end that differs from germline.

The TCR originated in a woman aged 25 to 39 in good health. V is TRBV7-3 and J is TRBJ2-2; 13 nucleotides agree with TRBD2. Sequencing input: blood. The CDR3 loop is CARSTRTSGGSGELFF. For the CDR3, the DNA is TGTGCCCGCAGCACCCGGACTAGCGGGGGCTCGGGGGAGCTGTTTTTT.